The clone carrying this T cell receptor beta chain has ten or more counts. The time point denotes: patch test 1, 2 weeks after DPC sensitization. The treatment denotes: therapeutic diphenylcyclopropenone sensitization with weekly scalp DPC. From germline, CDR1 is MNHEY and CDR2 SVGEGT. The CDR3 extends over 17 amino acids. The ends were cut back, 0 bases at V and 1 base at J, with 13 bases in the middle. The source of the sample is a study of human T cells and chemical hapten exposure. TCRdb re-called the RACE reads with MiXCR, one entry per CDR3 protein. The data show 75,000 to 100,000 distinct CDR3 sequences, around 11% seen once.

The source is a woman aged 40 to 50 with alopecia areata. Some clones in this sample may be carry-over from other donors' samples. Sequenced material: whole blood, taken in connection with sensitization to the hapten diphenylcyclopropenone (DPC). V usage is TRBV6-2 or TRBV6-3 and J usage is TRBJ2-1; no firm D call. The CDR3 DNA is TGTGCCAGCAGTTACTCTCGGGCAAAGCTATCCTACAATGAGCAGTTCTTC. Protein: CASSYSRAKLSYNEQFF.